This entry features one T cell receptor beta chain sequence. Its antigen remains unidentified. The junction departs from germline at one end; a sequencing error may be responsible. The germline V gene has CDR1 SGHNT and CDR2 YYREEE (reference sequence). The CDR3 sequence is 18 residues long. The PCR was carried out with 60 Vbeta primers and 13 Jbeta primers. Clones were sequenced by immunoSEQ multiplex PCR, and TCRdb holds only the in-frame ones, with some missing. The sample yields 90,000 to 130,000 clones, roughly 66% seen once. The record originates from a study of cytomegalovirus exposure and HLA in healthy donors. Findings and limits, study-wide: Some V segments, TRBV6-2 and TRBV6-3 among them, were indistinguishable and were therefore excluded. Analysis performed later showed TCR beta chains linked to HLA being more clonally expanded than equally common others.

Whereas donors were nominally healthy upon sampling, unrecorded immune exposures were probable. The specimen was PBMCs. This receptor was identified in a woman in her 30s in good health and CMV-seronegative. This rearrangement joins TRBV5-4 to TRBJ1-1; TRBD1 aligns across 7 bases. CDR3 coding DNA: TGTGCCAGCAACTTGTTCTATCCCGGGACAGTTATGAACACTGAAGCTTTCTTT. Protein: CASNLFYPGTVMNTEAFF.